These T cell receptor beta chains were read from a single sample in a study of CD8+CD57+ T cells in acquired aplastic anemia. Each CDR3 protein gets one entry after TCRdb re-called the reads with MiXCR. The sample records some 170,000 distinct CDR3 sequences, about two thirds being singletons. The sequencing sample was made of sorted CD4+, CD8+, or CD8+CD57+ T cells (not recorded which) from PBMCs. These receptors were taken from a human donor with aplastic anemia. Both conserved end residues are part of each CDR3. The order of the fields is clone size, V gene, J gene, D gene, CDR3 DNA, CDR3 protein. D genes are given only for firm matches. Clone size, where shown, is once, few, many, or a class for clones that have expanded.

once	TRBV7-2	TRBJ1-1	TRBD1	TGTGCCAGCAGCTTAGCGCAGGGGGCTAAGCCTGAAGCTTTCTTT	CASSLAQGAKPEAFF
-	TRBV19	TRBJ2-3	TRBD2	TGTGGCACCGGGAGGGCTGGTTGGGGCACAGATACGCAGTATTTT	CGTGRAGWGTDTQYF
-	TRBV5-6	TRBJ1-5	-	TGTGCCAGCACCTTGTGGGGTTTCGGGCAGCCCCAGCATTTT	CASTLWGFGQPQHF
-	TRBV19	TRBJ1-3	-	TGTGCCAGTAGTCCGAGGACATCTTACGGAAACACCATATATTTT	CASSPRTSYGNTIYF
-	TRBV24-1	TRBJ2-7	TRBD1	TGTGCCACCAGTGCCGGACAGGAGAGGTCCTACGAGCAGTACTTC	CATSAGQERSYEQYF
-	TRBV29-1	TRBJ2-5	TRBD2	TGCAGCGTTGAACTAGCGGGACAAGAGACCCAGTACTTC	CSVELAGQETQYF
-	TRBV29-1	TRBJ2-3	TRBD1	TGCAGCGTAACGAAGGACAGGGTAAACACAGATACGCAGTATTTT	CSVTKDRVNTDTQYF
-	TRBV3-1	TRBJ2-2	-	TGTGCCAGCAGCCAGGGGACCACCGGGGAGCTGTTTTTT	CASSQGTTGELFF
-	TRBV6-6	TRBJ1-1	-	TGTGCCAGCCTGACAGCCATGAACACTGAAGCTTTCTTT	CASLTAMNTEAFF
once	TRBV15	TRBJ2-1	TRBD1	TGTGCCACCAGCAGCGACCTAGCTACAGGGGGCGAAAGGAATGAGCAGTTCTTC	CATSSDLATGGERNEQFF
-	TRBV7-8	TRBJ1-5	-	TGTGCCAGCAGCGCCCCTTACTTAACGGAGGGGCCCCAGCATTTT	CASSAPYLTEGPQHF
-	TRBV4-3	TRBJ1-1	-	TGCGCCAGCAGCCCTAGGGGGAACACTGAAGCTTTCTTT	CASSPRGNTEAFF
-	TRBV5-1	TRBJ2-3	-	TGCGCCAGCATGGGGAACACAGATACGCAGTATTTT	CASMGNTDTQYF
-	TRBV9	TRBJ2-2	-	TGTGCCAGCAGCGTAGTATCAGGGAACACCGGGGAGCTGTTTTTT	CASSVVSGNTGELFF
-	TRBV7-2	TRBJ1-6	-	TGTGCCAGCAGCACTGGAAAGGGCTTTAATTCACCCCTCCACTTT	CASSTGKGFNSPLHF
-	TRBV15	TRBJ2-1	-	TGTGCCACCAGCACCCAAGGGGCCGTATACTCCTACAATGAGCAGTTCTTC	CATSTQGAVYSYNEQFF
-	TRBV7-9	TRBJ2-3	-	TGTGCCAGCAGCTTAGCGCCCGGCGGGGGCACAGATACGCAGTATTTT	CASSLAPGGGTDTQYF
-	TRBV2	TRBJ2-1	TRBD2	TGTGCCAGCAGGGAAAGACTAGCGCTTTACAATGAGCAGTTCTTC	CASRERLALYNEQFF
-	TRBV18	TRBJ1-1	-	TGTGCCAGCTCACCACCGGACAGCTTCGCGAACACTGAAGCTTTCTTT	CASSPPDSFANTEAFF
many	TRBV25-1	TRBJ2-2	-	TGTGCCAGCAGTGGTTTTCTGACGAACACCGGGGAGCTGTTTTTT	CASSGFLTNTGELFF
-	TRBV20-1	TRBJ1-2	-	TGCAGTGCTGGGGCGGCGGCTCACTATGGCTACACCTTC	CSAGAAAHYGYTF
few	TRBV5-4	TRBJ1-4	-	TGTGCCAGCAGCTTGTCTGGGGGTAATGAAAAACTGTTTTTT	CASSLSGGNEKLFF
-	TRBV7-7	TRBJ2-5	-	TGTGCTAGCAGCCCGGACTTTGGGGAGACCCAGTACTTC	CASSPDFGETQYF
-	TRBV12-3/TRBV12-4	TRBJ2-7	TRBD1	TGTGCCAGCAGTGGGAGACAGGGGAACAACGAGCAGTACTTC	CASSGRQGNNEQYF
-	TRBV20-1	TRBJ2-7	-	TGCAGTGCTAGAGATCTAAGGGCAGCCTACGAGCAGTGCTTC	CSARDLRAAYEQCF